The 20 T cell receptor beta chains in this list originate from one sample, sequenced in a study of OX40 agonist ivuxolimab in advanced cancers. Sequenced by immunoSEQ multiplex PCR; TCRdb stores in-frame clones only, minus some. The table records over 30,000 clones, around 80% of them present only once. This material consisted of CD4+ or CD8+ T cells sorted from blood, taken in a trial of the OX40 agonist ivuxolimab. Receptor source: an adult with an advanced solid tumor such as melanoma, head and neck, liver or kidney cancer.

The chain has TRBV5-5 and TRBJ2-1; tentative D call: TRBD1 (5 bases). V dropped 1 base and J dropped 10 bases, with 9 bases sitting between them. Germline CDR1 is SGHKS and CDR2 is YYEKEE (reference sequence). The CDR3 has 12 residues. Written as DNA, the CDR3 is TGTGCCAGCAGCTTGATTGGGGCAGAGCAGTTCTTC. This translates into CASSLIGAEQFF.

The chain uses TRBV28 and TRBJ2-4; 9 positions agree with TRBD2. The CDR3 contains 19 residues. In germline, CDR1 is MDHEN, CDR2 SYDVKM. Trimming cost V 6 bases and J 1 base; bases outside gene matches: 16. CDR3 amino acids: CASRIGGREGLEAKNIQYF. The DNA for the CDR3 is TGTGCCAGCAGGATCGGGGGGCGGGAGGGCCTGGAGGCCAAAAACATTCAGTACTTC.

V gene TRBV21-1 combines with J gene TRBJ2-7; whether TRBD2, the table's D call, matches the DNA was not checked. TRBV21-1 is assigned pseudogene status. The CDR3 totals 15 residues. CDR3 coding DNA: TGTGCCAGCAGCAAAGCACCAAAGCGATCCTACGAGCAGTACTTC. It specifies CASSKAPKRSYEQYF.

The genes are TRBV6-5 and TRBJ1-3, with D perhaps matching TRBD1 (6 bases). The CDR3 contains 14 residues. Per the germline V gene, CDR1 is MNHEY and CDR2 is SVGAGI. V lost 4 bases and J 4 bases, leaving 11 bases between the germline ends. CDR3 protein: CASSLTGSGNTIYF. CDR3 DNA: TGTGCCAGCAGTTTGACAGGTTCAGGAAACACCATATATTTT.

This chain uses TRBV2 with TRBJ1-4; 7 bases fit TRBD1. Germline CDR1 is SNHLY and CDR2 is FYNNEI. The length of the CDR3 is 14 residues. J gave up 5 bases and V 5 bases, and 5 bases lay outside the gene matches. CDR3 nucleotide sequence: TGTGCCAGCAGTCGAGGACAGGAAAATGAAAAACTGTTTTTT. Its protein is CASSRGQENEKLFF.

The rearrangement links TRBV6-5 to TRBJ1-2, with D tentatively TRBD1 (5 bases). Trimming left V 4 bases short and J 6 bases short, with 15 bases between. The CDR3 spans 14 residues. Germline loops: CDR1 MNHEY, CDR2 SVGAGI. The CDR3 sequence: CASSLWGRAHGYTF. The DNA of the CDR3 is TGTGCCAGCAGTTTATGGGGGAGAGCCCATGGCTACACCTTC.

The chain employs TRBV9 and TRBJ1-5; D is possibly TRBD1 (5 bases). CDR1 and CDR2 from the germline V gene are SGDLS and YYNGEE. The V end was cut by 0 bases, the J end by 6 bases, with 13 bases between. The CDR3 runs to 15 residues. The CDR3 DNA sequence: TGTGCCAGCAGCGTAGATGGGGATCAGGGTCAGCCCCAGCATTTT. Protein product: CASSVDGDQGQPQHF.

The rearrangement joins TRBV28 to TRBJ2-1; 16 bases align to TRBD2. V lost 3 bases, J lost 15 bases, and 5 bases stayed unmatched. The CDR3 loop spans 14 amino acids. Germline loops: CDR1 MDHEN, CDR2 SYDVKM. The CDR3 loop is CASSLGLAGGHWFF. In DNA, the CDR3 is TGTGCCAGCAGTTTGGGACTAGCGGGAGGGCATTGGTTCTTC.

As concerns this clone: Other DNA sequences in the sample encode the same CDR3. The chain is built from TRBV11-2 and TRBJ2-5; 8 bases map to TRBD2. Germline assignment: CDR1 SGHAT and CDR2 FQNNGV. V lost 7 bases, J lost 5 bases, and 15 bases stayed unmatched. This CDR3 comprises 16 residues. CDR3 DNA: TGTGCCAGCATCGATCCTAATCGGGGGGGCGGGGAGACCCAGTACTTC. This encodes CASIDPNRGGGETQYF.

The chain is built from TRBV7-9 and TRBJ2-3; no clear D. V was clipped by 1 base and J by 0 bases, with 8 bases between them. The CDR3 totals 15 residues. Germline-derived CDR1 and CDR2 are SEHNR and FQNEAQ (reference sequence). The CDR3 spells CASSLGSSSTDTQYF. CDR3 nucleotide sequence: TGTGCCAGCAGCTTAGGGAGCTCTAGCACAGATACGCAGTATTTT.

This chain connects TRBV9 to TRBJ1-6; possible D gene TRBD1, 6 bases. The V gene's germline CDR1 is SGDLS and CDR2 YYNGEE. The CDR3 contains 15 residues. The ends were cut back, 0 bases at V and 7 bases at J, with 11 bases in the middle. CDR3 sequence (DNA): TGTGCCAGCAGCGTAGGGTGGGGGGGCAATTCACCCCTCCACTTT. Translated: CASSVGWGGNSPLHF. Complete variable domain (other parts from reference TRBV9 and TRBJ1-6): DSGVTQTPKHLITATGQRVTLRCSPRSGDLSVYWYQQSLDQGLQFLIQYYNGEERAKGNILERFSAQQFPDLHSELNLSSLELGDSALYFCASSVGWGGNSPLHFGNGTRLTVT.

The CDR3 DNA is TGCGCCAGCAGCTTGGTGGCAGGGTCGGATCGTGGCTACACCTTC. It is translated as CASSLVAGSDRGYTF. The rearrangement links TRBV5-1 to TRBJ1-2; perhaps TRBD1 as D (5 bases). CDR3 length equals 15 residues. V was trimmed by 0 bases and J by 7 bases, leaving 16 bases between them. Germline assignment: CDR1 SGHRS and CDR2 YFSETQ.

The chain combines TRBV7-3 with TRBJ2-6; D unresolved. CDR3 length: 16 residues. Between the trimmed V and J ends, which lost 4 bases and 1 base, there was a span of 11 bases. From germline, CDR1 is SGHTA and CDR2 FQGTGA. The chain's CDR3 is CASSSGSASGANVLTF. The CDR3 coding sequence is TGTGCCAGCAGCTCGGGCTCAGCTTCTGGGGCCAACGTCCTGACTTTC. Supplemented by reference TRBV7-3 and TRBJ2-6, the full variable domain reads GAGVSQTPSNKVTEKGKYVELRCDPISGHTALYWYRQSLGQGPEFLIYFQGTGAADDSGLPNDRFFAVRPEGSVSTLKIQRTERGDSAVYLCASSSGSASGANVLTFGAGSRLTVL.

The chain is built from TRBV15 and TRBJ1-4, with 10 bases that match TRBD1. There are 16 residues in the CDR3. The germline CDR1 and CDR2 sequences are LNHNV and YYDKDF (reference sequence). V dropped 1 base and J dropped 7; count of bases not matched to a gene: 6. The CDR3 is CATSRAPGQGTEKLFF. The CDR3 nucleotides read TGTGCCACCAGCAGAGCTCCGGGACAGGGGACTGAAAAACTGTTTTTT.

The CDR3 nucleotides read TGCGCCAGCAGCCAAAAAAAGGGGCGTAGTAATTCACCCCTCCACTTT. Its translation: CASSQKKGRSNSPLHF. The V gene is TRBV4-1, the J gene TRBJ1-6; TRBD1 might be the D (5 bases). Germline assignment: CDR1 MGHRA and CDR2 YSYEKL. CDR3 length: 16 amino acids. V lost 2 bases to trimming and J lost 6 bases, with 14 bases between them.

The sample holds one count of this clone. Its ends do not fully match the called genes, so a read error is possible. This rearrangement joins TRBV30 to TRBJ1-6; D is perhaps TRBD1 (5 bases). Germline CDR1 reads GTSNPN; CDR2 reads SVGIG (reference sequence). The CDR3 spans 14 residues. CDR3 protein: CAWGVAGIGSPLHF. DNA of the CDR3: TGTGCCTGGGGTGTTGCAGGGATCGGTTCACCCCTCCACTTT.

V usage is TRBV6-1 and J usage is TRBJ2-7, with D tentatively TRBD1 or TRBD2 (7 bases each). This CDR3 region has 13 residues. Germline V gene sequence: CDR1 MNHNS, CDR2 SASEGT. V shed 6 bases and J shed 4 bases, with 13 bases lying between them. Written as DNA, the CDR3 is TGTGCCAGCAGCAGGGGGGGAAGGTACGAGCAGTACTTC. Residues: CASSRGGRYEQYF.

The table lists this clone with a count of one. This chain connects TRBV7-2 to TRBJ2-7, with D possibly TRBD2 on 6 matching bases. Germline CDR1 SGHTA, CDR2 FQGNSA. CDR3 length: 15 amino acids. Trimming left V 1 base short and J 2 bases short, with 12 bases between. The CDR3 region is CASSLGGASAYEQYF. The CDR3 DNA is TGTGCCAGCAGCTTAGGCGGGGCTAGCGCCTACGAGCAGTACTTC.

CDR3 sequence (DNA): TGTGCCAGCAGCTTAACGTTTGGCGCTCTCGAGACCCAGTACTTC. Encoded protein: CASSLTFGALETQYF. V usage is TRBV7-3 and J usage is TRBJ2-5, with D uncertain. This CDR3 is 15 amino acids long. The V gene lost 0 bases and the J gene lost 5 bases, with 13 bases spanning the gap. The V gene's germline CDR1 is SGHTA and CDR2 FQGTGA.

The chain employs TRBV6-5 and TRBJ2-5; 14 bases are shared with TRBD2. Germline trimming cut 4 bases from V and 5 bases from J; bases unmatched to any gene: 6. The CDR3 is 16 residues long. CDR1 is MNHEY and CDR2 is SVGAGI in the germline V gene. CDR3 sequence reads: CASSSRLAGGQETQYF. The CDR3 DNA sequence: TGTGCCAGCAGTTCTCGACTAGCGGGAGGGCAGGAGACCCAGTACTTC.